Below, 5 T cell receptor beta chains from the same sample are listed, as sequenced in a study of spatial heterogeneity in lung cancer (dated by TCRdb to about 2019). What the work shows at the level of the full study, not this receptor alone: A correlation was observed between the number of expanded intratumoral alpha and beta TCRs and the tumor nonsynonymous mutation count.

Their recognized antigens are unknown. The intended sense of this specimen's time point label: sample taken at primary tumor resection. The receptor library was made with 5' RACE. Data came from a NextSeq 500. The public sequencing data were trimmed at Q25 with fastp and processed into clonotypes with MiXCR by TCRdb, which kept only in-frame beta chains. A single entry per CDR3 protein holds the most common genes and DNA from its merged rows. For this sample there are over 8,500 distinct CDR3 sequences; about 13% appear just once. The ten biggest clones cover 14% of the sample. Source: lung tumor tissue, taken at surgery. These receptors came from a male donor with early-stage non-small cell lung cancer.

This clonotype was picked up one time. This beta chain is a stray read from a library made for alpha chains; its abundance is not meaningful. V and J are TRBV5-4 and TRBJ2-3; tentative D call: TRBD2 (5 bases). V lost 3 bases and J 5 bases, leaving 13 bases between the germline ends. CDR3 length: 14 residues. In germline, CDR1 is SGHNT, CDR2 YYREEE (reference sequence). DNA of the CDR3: TGTGCCAGCAGCTCAGGACTGATCGGAGATACGCAGTATTTT. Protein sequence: CASSSGLIGDTQYF.

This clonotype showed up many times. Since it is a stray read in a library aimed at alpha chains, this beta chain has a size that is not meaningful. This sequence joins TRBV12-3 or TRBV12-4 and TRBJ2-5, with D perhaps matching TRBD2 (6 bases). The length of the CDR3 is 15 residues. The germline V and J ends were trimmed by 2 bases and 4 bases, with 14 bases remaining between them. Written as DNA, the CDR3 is TGTGCCAGCAGTTTAATCGGCGGGATATCAGAGACCCAGTACTTC. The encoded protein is CASSLIGGISETQYF.

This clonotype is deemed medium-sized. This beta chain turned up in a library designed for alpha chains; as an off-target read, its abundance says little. The CDR3 reads CATSDGRDSPANYGYTF. For the CDR3, the DNA is TGTGCCACCAGTGATGGAAGGGACAGCCCAGCTAACTATGGCTACACCTTC. The rearrangement links TRBV24-1 to TRBJ1-2; 7 bases line up with TRBD1. Trimming took 3 bases from V and 0 from J; bases not matched to a gene: 9. The V gene's germline CDR1 is KGHDR and CDR2 SFDVKD. The CDR3 is 17 amino acids.

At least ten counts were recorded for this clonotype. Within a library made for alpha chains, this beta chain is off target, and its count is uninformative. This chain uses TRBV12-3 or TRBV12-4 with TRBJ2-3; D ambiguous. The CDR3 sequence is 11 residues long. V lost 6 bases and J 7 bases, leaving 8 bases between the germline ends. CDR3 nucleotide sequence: TGTGCCAGCAGCCTAGGGTATACGCAGTATTTT. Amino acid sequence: CASSLGYTQYF.

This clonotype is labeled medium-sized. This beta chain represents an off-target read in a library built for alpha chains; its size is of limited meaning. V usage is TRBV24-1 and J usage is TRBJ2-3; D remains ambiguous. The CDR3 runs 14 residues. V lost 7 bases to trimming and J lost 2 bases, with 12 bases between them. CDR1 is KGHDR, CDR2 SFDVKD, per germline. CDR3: CATRGGGVTDTQYF. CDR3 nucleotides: TGTGCCACCAGGGGTGGCGGAGTCACAGATACGCAGTATTTT.